Listed below are T cell receptor beta chains from one sample, sequenced in a study of T cell repertoires in cytomegalovirus infection. What these receptors recognize is not known. TCRdb re-called the reads with MiXCR, one entry per CDR3 protein. The data contain 300,000 to 400,000 distinct CDR3 sequences, roughly 28% of them seen just once; the ten biggest clones take up 20%. The specimen comprised cultured PBMCs, sampled from culture after CMV antigen stimulation. The source is a human donor in good health (CMV status not recorded). Some clones in this sample may be carry-over from other donors' samples. Each CDR3 is given with its conserved first and last residue.

J gene | V gene | CDR3 protein
TRBJ2-3 | TRBV7-3 | CASSHGAAGADTQYF
TRBJ2-1 | TRBV7-6 | CASSLTAGDGNEQFF
TRBJ1-5 | TRBV19 | CASSMGTLYPSNQPQHF
TRBJ1-2 | TRBV30 | CAWILDRAGYGYTF
TRBJ1-5 | TRBV19 | CASTKLPGQGNQPQHF
TRBJ2-1 | TRBV18 | CASSLGSGQGPPSSYNEQFF
TRBJ1-2 | TRBV5-1 | CASTVGADGYTF
TRBJ2-7 | TRBV19 | CASSIVAGGSSYEQYF
TRBJ2-3 | TRBV5-8 | CASSGFLSVGTDTQYF
TRBJ1-4 | TRBV5-4 | CASSPGTGDEKLFF
TRBJ2-1 | TRBV5-4 | CASSLRTGAYNEQFF
TRBJ1-5 | TRBV12-3/TRBV12-4 | CASTIWRSNSNQPQHF
TRBJ1-6 | TRBV19 | CASKPDRVGNSPLHF
TRBJ1-5 | TRBV7-8 | CASSLAGQGVQPQHF
TRBJ2-7 | TRBV7-2 | CASSLTPDRRYF
TRBJ2-2 | TRBV7-6 | CASSLGTSGGANTGELFF
TRBJ2-7 | TRBV6-1 | CASSAGTAYYEQYF
TRBJ1-1 | TRBV28 | CASGRGSSEAFF
TRBJ1-4 | TRBV6-1 | CASSELDRGNEKLFF
TRBJ2-7 | TRBV7-3 | CASSLRSSGPYEQYF
TRBJ2-2 | TRBV23-1 | CASSHPSVEGQRTGELFF
TRBJ1-2 | TRBV20-1 | CSARDSASYTF
TRBJ2-6 | TRBV12-3/TRBV12-4 | CASSFARTWVNVLTF
TRBJ1-3 | TRBV7-2 | CASSLGVLSGNTIYF
TRBJ1-3 | TRBV20-1 | CSATRNSGNTIYF
TRBJ2-2 | TRBV12-3/TRBV12-4 | CASTRTGELFF
TRBJ2-3 | TRBV7-2 | CASSLERLAVDTQYF
TRBJ2-1 | TRBV20-1 | CSAMTGLYNEQFF
TRBJ1-2 | TRBV28 | CASRSRRTGRYGYTF
TRBJ1-1 | TRBV29-1 | CSVEGRGVPEAFF
TRBJ1-5 | TRBV7-8 | CASSHPLGVRGNSNQPQHF
TRBJ1-2 | TRBV7-6 | CASSLEAGHGYTF
TRBJ2-7 | TRBV6-2/TRBV6-3 | CASSDNRDPTREQYF
TRBJ2-2 | TRBV7-2 | CASTTRGYNTGELFF
TRBJ2-1 | TRBV7-3 | CASSFPDRGGQFF
TRBJ2-6 | TRBV30 | CAWSTGSGANVLTF
TRBJ2-6 | TRBV2 | CASSVYRGPGANVLTF
TRBJ2-1 | TRBV7-6 | CASSSDITGGEQFF
TRBJ2-7 | TRBV10-3 | CAIGLAGGSYEQYF
TRBJ1-1 | TRBV28 | CASSLSLHRGLDLMNTEAFF
TRBJ1-3 | TRBV7-2 | CASSLEGGLGNTIYF
TRBJ2-3 | TRBV27 | CASWVGTDTQYF
TRBJ1-2 | TRBV7-2 | CASSPKAGGADGYTF
TRBJ1-2 | TRBV19 | CASSMSFSAGYTF
TRBJ2-6 | TRBV7-2 | CASSLNRAGANVLTF
TRBJ1-2 | TRBV15 | CATSSALRGAYGYTF
TRBJ2-2 | TRBV5-6 | CASAYQNSGRNTGELFF
TRBJ1-1 | TRBV7-9 | CAHDRGGLMNTEAFF